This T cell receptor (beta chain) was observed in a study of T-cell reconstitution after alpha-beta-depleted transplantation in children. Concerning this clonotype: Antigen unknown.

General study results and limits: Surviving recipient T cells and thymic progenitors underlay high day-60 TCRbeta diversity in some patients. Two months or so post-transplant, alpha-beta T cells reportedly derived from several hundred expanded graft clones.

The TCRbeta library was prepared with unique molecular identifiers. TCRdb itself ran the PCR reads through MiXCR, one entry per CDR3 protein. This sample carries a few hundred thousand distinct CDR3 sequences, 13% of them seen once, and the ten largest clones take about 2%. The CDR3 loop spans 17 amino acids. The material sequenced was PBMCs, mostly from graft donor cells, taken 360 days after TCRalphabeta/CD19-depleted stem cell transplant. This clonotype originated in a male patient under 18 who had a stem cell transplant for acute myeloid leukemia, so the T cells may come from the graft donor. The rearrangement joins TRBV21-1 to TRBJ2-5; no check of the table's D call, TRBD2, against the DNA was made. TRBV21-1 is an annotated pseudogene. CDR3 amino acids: CASSTFAASGRLETQYF. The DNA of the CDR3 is TGTGCCAGCAGCACGTTCGCGGCTAGCGGGAGATTAGAGACCCAGTACTTC.